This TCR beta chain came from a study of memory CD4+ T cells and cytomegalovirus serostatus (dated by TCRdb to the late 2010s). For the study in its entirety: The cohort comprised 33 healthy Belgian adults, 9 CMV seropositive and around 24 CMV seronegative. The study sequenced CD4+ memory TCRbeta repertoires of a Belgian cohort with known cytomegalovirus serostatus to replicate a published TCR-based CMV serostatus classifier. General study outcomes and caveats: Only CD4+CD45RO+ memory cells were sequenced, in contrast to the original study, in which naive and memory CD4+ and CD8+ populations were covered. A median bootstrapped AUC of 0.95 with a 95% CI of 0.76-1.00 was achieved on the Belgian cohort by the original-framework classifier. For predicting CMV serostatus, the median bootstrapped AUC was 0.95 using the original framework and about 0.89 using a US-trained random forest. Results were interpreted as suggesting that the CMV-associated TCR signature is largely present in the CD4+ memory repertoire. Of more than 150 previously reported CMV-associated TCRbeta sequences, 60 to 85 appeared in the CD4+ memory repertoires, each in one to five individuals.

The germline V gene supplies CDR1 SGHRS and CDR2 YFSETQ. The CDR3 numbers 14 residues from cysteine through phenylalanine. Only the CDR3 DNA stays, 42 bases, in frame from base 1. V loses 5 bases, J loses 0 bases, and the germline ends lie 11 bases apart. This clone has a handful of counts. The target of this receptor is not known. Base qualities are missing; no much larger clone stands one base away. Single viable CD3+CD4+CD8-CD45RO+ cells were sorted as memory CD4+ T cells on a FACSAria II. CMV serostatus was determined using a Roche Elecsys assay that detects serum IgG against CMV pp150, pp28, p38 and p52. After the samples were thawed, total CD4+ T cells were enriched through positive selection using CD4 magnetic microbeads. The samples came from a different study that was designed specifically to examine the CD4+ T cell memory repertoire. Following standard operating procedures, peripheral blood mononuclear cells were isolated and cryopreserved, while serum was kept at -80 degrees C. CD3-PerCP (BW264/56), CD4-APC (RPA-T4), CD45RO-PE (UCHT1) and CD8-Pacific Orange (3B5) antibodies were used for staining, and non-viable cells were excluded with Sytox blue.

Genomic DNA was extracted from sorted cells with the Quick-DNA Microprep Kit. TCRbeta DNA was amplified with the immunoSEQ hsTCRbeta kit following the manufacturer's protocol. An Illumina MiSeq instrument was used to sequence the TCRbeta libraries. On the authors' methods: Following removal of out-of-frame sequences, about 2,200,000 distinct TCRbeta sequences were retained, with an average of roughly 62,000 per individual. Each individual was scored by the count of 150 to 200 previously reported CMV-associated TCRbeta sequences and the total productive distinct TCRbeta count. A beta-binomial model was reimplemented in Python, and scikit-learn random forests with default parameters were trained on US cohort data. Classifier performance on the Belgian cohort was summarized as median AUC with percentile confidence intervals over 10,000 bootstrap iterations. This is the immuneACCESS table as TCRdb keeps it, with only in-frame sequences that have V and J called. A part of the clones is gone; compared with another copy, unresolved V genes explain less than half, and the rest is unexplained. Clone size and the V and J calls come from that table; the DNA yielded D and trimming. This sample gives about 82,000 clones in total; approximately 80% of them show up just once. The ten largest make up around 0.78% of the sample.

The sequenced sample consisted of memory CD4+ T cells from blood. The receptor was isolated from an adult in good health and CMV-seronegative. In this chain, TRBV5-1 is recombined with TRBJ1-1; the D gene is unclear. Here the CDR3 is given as CASSSLQVNTEAFF. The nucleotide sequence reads TGCGCCAGCAGTTCGTTGCAGGTGAACACTGAAGCTTTCTTT.